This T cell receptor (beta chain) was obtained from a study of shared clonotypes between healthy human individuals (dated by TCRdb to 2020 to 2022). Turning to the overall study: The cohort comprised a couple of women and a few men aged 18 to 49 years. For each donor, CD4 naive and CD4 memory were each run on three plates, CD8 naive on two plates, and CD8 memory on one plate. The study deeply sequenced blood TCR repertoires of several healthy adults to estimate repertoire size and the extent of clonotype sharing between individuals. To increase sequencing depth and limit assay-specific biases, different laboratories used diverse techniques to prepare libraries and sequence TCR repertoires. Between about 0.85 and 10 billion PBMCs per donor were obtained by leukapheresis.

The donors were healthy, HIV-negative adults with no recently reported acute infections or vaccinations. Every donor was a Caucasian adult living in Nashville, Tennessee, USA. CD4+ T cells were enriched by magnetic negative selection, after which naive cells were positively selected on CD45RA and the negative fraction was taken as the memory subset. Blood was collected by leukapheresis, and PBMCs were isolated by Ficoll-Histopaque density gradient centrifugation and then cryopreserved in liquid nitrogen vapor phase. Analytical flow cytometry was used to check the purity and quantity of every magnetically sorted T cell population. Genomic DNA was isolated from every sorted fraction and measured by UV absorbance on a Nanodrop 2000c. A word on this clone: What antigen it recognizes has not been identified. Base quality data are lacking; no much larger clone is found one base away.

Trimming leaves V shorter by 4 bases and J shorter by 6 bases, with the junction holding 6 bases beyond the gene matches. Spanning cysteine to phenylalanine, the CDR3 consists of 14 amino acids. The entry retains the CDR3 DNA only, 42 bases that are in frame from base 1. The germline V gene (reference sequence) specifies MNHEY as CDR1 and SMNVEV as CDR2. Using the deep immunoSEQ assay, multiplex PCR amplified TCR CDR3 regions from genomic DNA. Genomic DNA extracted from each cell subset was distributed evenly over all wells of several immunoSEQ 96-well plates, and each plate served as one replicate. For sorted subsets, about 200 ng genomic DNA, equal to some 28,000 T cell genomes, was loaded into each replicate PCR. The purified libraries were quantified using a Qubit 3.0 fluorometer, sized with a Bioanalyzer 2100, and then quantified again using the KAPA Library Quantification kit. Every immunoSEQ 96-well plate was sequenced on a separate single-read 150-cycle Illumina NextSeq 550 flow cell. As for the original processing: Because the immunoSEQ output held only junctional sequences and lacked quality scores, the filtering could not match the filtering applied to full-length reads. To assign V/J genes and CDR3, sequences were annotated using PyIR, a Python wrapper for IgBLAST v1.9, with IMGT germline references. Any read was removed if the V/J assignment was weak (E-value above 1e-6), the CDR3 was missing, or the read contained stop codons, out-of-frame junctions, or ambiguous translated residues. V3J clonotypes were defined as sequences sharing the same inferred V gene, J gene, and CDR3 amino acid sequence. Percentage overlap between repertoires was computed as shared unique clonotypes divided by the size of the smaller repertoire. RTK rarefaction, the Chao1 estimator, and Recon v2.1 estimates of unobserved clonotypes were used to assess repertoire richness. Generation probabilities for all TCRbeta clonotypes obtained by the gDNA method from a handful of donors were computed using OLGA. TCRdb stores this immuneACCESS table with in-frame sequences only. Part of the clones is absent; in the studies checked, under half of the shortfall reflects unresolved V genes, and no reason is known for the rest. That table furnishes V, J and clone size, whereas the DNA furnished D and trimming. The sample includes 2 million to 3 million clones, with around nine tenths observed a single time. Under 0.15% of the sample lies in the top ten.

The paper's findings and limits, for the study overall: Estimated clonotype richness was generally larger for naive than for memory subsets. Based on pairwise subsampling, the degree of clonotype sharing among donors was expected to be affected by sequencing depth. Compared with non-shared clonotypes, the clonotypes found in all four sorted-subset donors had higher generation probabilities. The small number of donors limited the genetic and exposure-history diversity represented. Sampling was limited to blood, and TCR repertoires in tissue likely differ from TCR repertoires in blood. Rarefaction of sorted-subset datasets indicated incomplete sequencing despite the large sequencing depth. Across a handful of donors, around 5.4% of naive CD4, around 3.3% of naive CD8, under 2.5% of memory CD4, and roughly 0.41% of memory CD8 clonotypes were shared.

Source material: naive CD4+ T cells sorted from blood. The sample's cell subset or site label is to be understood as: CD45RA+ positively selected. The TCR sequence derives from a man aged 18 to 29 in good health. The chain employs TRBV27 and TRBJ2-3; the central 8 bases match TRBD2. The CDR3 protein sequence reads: CASSSQRELDTQYF. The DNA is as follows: TGTGCCAGCAGTTCCCAGCGGGAGTTGGATACGCAGTATTTT.